This T cell receptor beta chain was captured in a study of vaccination effects on CD4 cells after COVID-19. The ViraFEST assay expanded antigen-specific CD4+ T cells with viral peptide pools before sequencing. Subsequent to a culture period of roughly 11 days, CD4+ T cells were isolated. Of the BNT162b2 and mRNA-1273 vaccines, participants received two doses of one or the other. Remarks on this clone: The antigen remains undetermined.

Produced via immunoSEQ multiplex PCR; TCRdb's table is partial and in-frame only. Here the sample spans 35,000 to 40,000 clones, 70% to 85% being singletons. Germline lookup yields CDR1 LNHDA and CDR2 SQIVND (reference sequence). Trimming at V came to 6 bases and at J to 5 bases, leaving 4 bases not matched to a gene. This CDR3 has 14 residues. The specimen was CD4+ T cells from PBMCs cultured with HCoV-NL63 spike peptides, collected after COVID-19 vaccination. This chain connects TRBV19 to TRBJ1-6; 7 bases fit TRBD1. The source of this sequence is a human donor who received a COVID-19 vaccine. Some clones in this sample may be carry-over from other donors' samples. CDR3 DNA sequence: TGTGCCAGTAGGGGACAGCCTGATAATTCACCCCTCCACTTT. Its translation: CASRGQPDNSPLHF.